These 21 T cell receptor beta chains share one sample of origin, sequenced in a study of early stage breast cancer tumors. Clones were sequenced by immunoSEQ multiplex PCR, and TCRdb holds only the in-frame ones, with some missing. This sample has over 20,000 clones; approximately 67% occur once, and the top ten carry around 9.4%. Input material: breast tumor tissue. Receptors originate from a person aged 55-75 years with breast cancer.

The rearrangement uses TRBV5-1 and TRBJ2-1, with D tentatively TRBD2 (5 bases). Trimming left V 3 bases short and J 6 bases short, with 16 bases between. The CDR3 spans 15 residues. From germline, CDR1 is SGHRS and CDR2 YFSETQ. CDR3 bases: TGCGCCAGCAGCTGGCCATGGGCGGGCTCCAATGAGCAGTTCTTC. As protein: CASSWPWAGSNEQFF.

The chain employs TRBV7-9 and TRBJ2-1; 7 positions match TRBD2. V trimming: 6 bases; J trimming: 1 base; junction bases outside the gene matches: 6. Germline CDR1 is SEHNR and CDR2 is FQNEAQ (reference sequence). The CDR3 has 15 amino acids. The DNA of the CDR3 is TGTGCCAGCAGTCCTGGGCGGGAGTCCTACAATGAGCAGTTCTTC. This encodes CASSPGRESYNEQFF.

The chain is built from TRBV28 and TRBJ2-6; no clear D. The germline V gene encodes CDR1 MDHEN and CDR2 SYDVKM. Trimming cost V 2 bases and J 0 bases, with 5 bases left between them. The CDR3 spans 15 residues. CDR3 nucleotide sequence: TGTGCCAGCAGTTTAGTTAACTCTGGGGCCAACGTCCTGACTTTC. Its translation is CASSLVNSGANVLTF.

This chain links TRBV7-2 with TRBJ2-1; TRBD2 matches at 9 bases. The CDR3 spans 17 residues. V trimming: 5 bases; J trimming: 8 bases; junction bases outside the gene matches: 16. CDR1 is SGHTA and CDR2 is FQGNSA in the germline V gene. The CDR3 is CASSLYPPSGVGDEQFF. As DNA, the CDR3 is TGTGCCAGCAGCCTATATCCTCCTAGCGGGGTTGGCGATGAGCAGTTCTTC.

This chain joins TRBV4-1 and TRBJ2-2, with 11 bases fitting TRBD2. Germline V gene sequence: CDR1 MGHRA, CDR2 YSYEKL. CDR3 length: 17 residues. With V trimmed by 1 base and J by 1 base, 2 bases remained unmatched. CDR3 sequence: CASSQGGTSGNTGELFF. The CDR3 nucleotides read TGCGCCAGCAGCCAAGGTGGGACTAGCGGGAACACCGGGGAGCTGTTTTTT.

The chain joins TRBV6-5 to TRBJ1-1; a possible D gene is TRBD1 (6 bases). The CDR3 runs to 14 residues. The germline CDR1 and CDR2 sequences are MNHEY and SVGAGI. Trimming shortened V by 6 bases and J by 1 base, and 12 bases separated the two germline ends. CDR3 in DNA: TGTGCCAGCAGATGGGGACAAAAGAACACTGAAGCTTTCTTT. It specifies CASRWGQKNTEAFF.

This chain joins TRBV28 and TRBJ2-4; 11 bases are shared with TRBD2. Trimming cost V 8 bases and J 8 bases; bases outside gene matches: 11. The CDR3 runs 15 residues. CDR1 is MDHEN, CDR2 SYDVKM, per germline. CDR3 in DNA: TGTGCCAGCGCCTCACTAGCGGGAGAAGCGGACATTCAGTACTTC. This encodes CASASLAGEADIQYF.

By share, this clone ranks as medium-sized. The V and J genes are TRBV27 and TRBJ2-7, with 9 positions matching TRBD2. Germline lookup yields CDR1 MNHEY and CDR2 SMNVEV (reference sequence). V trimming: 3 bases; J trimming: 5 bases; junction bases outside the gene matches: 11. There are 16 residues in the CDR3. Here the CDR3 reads CASSLDSGSAWNEQYF. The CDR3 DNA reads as TGTGCCAGCAGTTTGGATAGCGGGAGCGCTTGGAACGAGCAGTACTTC.

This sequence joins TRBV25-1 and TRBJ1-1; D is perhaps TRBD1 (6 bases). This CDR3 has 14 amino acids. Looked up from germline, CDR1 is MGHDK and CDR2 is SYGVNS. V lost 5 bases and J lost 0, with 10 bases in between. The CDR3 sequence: CASSYGQMNTEAFF. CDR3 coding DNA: TGTGCCAGCAGTTACGGACAGATGAACACTGAAGCTTTCTTT.

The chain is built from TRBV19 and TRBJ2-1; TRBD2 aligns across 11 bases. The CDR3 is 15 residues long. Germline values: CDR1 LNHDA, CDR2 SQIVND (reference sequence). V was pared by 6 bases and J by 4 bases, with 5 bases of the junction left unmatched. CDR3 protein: CASSRLAGTYNEQFF. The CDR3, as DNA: TGTGCCAGTAGCCGACTAGCGGGGACTTACAATGAGCAGTTCTTC.

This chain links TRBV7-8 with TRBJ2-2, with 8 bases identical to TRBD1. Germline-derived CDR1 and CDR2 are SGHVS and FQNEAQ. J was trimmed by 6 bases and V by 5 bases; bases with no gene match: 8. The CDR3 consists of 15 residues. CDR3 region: CASSIQGAGAGELFF. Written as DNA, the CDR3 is TGTGCCAGCAGCATTCAGGGGGCCGGAGCCGGGGAGCTGTTTTTT.

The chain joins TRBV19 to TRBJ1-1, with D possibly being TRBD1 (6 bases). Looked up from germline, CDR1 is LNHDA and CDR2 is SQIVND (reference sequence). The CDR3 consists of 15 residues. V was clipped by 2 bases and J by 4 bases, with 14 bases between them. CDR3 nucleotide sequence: TGTGCCAGTAGTATACAGGGGCAGAGAGGCACTGAAGCTTTCTTT. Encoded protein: CASSIQGQRGTEAFF.

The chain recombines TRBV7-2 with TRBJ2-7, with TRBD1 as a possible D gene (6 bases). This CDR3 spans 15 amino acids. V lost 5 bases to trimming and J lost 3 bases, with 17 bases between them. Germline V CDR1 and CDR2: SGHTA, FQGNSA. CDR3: CASSPTTGYGYEQYF. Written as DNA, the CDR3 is TGTGCCAGCAGCCCAACCACAGGGTATGGCTACGAGCAGTACTTC.

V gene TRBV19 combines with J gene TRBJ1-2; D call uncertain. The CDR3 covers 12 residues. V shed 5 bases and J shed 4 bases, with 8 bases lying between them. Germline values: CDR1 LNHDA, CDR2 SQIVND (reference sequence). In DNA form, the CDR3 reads TGTGCCAGTAGTGGGCAGAGCTATGGCTACACCTTC. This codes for CASSGQSYGYTF. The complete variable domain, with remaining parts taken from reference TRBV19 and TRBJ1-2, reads DGGITQSPKYLFRKEGQNVTLSCEQNLNHDAMYWYRQDPGQGLRLIYYSQIVNDFQKGDIAEGYSVSREKKESFPLTVTSAQKNPTAFYLCASSGQSYGYTFGSGTRLTVV.

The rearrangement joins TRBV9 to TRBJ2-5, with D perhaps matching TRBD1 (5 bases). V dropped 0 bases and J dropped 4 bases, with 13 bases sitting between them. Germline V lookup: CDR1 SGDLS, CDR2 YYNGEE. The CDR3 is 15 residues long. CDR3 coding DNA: TGTGCCAGCAGCGTAGTCGGGTGGGGCGGAGAGACCCAGTACTTC. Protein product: CASSVVGWGGETQYF. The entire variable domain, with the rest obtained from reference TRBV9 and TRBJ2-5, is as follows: DSGVTQTPKHLITATGQRVTLRCSPRSGDLSVYWYQQSLDQGLQFLIQYYNGEERAKGNILERFSAQQFPDLHSELNLSSLELGDSALYFCASSVVGWGGETQYFGPGTRLLVL.

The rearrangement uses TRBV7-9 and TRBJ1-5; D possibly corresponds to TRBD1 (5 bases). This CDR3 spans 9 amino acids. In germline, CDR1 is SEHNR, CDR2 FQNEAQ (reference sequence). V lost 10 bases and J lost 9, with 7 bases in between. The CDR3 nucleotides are TGTGCCATCGGGGGGCCCCAGCATTTT. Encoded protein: CAIGGPQHF.

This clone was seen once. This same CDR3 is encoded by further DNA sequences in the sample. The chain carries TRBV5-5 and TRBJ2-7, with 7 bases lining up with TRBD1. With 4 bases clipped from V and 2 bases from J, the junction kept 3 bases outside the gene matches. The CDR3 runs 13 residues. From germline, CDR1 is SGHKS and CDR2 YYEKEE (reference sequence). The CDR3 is CASSRQGTYEQYF. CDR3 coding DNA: TGTGCCAGCAGCCGACAGGGAACCTACGAGCAGTACTTC.

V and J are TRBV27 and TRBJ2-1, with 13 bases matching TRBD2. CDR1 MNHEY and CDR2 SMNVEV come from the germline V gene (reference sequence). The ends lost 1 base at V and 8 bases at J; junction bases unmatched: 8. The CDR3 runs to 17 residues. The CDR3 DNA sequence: TGTGCCAGCAGTTTATGGACTAGCGGGAGAATCCCTGATGAGCAGTTCTTC. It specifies CASSLWTSGRIPDEQFF.

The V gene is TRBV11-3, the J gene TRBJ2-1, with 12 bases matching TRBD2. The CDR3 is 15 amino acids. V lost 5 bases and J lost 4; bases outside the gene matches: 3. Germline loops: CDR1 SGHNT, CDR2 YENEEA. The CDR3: CASSQGTSGYNEQFF. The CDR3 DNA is TGTGCCAGCAGCCAGGGGACTAGCGGGTACAATGAGCAGTTCTTC. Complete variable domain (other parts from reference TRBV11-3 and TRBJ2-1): EAGVVQSPRYKIIEKKQPVAFWCNPISGHNTLYWYLQNLGQGPELLIRYENEEAVDDSQLPKDRFSAERLKGVDSTLKIQPAELGDSAVYLCASSQGTSGYNEQFFGPGTRLTVL.

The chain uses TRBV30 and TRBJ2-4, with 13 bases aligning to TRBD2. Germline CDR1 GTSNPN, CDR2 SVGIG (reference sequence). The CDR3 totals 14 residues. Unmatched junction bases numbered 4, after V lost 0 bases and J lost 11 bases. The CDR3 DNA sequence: TGTGCCTGGAGTGTGGGACTAGCGGGAATGGTTCAGTACTTC. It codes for CAWSVGLAGMVQYF.

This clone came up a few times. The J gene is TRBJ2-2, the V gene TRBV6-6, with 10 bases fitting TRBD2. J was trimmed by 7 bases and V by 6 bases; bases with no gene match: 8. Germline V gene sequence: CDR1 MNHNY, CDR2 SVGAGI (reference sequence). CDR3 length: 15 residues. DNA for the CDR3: TGTGCCAGCAGGTCCCTAGCGGGAGCCGGCGGGGAGCTGTTTTTT. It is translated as CASRSLAGAGGELFF.